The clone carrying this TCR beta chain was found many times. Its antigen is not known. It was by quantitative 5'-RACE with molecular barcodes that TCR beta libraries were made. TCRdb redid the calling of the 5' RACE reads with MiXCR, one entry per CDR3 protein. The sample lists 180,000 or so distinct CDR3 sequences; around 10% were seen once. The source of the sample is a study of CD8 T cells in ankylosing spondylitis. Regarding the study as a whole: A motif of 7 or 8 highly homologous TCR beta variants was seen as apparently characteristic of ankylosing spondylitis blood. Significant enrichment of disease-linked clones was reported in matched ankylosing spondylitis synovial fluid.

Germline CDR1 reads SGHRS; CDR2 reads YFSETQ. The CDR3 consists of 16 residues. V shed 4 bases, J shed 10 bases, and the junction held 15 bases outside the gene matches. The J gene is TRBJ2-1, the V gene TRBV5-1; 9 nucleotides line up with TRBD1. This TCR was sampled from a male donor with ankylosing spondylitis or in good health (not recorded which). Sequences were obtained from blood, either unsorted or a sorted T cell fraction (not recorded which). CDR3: CASSLSGTGTAEEQFF. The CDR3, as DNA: TGCGCCAGCAGCCTCTCGGGGACAGGGACGGCTGAAGAGCAGTTCTTC.